These T cell receptor beta chains were read from a single sample in a study of graft-versus-host responses after intestinal transplantation. TCRdb's copy holds only in-frame clones and misses some; the assay was immunoSEQ multiplex PCR. Among about 120,000 clones listed, roughly 92% were seen once. No antigen is known for these receptors. This material consisted of unstimulated CD4+ T cells sorted from spleen or lymph node cells, taken before transplant. Receptors originate from a human donor who was the organ donor for an intestinal transplant. CDR3s include the opening cysteine and the closing phenylalanine or tryptophan. A D gene is named only where the DNA matches it firmly. Clone size appears in some rows only: once, few, many, or a class for an expanded clone.

j_gene	d_gene	v_gene	abundance	CDR3aa	CDR3nt
TRBJ2-1	NA	TRBV28	NA	CASSLIGLLSYNEQFF	TGTGCCAGCAGTCTGATAGGACTCCTCTCTTACAATGAGCAGTTCTTC
TRBJ2-7	NA	TRBV27	NA	CASSLYGRAGPYYEQYF	TGTGCCAGCAGTTTATATGGGCGAGCGGGCCCCTACTACGAGCAGTACTTC
TRBJ1-5	TRBD1	TRBV19	NA	CASSRTGGQPQHF	TGTGCCAGTAGTAGGACAGGGGGCCAGCCCCAGCATTTT
TRBJ2-7	NA	TRBV10-2	NA	CASRDLQLGQYF	TGCGCCAGCAGGGATCTTCAGCTTGGGCAGTACTTC
TRBJ1-1	NA	TRBV18	once	CASSPGANTEAFF	TGTGCCAGCTCACCAGGGGCCAACACTGAAGCTTTCTTT
TRBJ1-2	NA	TRBV6-5	NA	CASSYEGLRGYTF	TGTGCCAGCAGTTACGAGGGCTTAAGAGGCTACACCTTC
TRBJ2-3	TRBD1	TRBV2	NA	CASSGYRGLDTQYF	TGTGCCAGCAGTGGATACAGGGGGCTCGATACGCAGTATTTT
TRBJ2-3	NA	TRBV6-5	NA	CASSYRGLSTDTQYF	TGTGCCAGCAGTTATCGTGGGCTTTCCACAGATACGCAGTATTTT
TRBJ1-4	NA	TRBV29-1	NA	CSVEDTGGGDNEKLFF	TGCAGCGTTGAAGACACTGGGGGAGGAGATAATGAAAAACTGTTTTTT
TRBJ2-2	NA	TRBV4-1	NA	CASSQDLSSKNTGELFF	TGCGCCAGCAGCCAAGATCTGAGTAGCAAGAACACCGGGGAGCTGTTTTTT
TRBJ2-7	TRBD2	TRBV15	few	CATSRDLAGGGEQYF	TGTGCCACCAGCAGAGATCTAGCGGGAGGCGGCGAGCAGTACTTC
TRBJ2-4	NA	TRBV28	NA	CASSLRTAGADIQYF	TGTGCCAGCAGTCTCCGGACGGCAGGGGCGGACATTCAGTACTTC
TRBJ2-3	NA	TRBV11-2	NA	CASNSQGRDTQYF	TGTGCCAGCAACAGTCAGGGGAGGGATACGCAGTATTTT
TRBJ2-7	TRBD1	TRBV7-2	NA	CASSESGTGPYEQYF	TGTGCCAGCAGCGAAAGCGGGACAGGGCCCTACGAGCAGTACTTC
TRBJ1-5	NA	TRBV19	NA	CATLPATGDSNQPQHF	TGTGCCACCTTACCAGCGACAGGTGATAGCAATCAGCCCCAGCATTTT
TRBJ1-3	TRBD1	TRBV19	NA	CASSGQVFSGNTIYF	TGTGCCAGTAGCGGACAGGTCTTCTCTGGAAACACCATATATTTT
TRBJ1-2	NA	TRBV30	NA	CAWSVRWVESYGYTF	TGTGCCTGGAGTGTACGGTGGGTGGAGAGCTATGGCTACACCTTC
TRBJ1-2	NA	TRBV25-1	NA	CASSGVHYGYTF	TGTGCCAGCAGCGGGGTCCACTATGGCTACACCTTC
TRBJ2-7	TRBD2	TRBV13	NA	CASSAGTSGGAYEQYF	TGTGCCAGCAGCGCAGGGACTAGCGGGGGGGCCTACGAGCAGTACTTC
TRBJ1-2	NA	TRBV19	NA	CASSMAYGYTF	TGTGCCAGTAGTATGGCCTATGGCTACACCTTC
TRBJ2-1	NA	TRBV5-1	NA	CASSLGGNSYNEQFF	TGCGCCAGCAGCTTGGGGGGAAACTCCTACAATGAGCAGTTCTTC
TRBJ1-5	NA	TRBV29-1	NA	CSVRDSSNQPQHF	TGCAGCGTCCGAGACAGTAGCAATCAGCCCCAGCATTTT
TRBJ2-1	NA	TRBV6-6	NA	CASSSGSSYNEQFF	TGTGCCAGCAGTTCGGGTTCCTCCTACAATGAGCAGTTCTTC
TRBJ2-1	NA	TRBV21-1	NA	CASREINRGRATNEQFF	TGTGCCAGCAGGGAGATAAACAGGGGACGGGCAACAAATGAGCAGTTCTTC
TRBJ1-5	TRBD1	TRBV5-1	NA	CASSLPLGGEGQPQHF	TGCGCCAGCAGCTTGCCGCTAGGGGGCGAAGGTCAGCCCCAGCATTTT
TRBJ1-2	NA	TRBV14	NA	CASSQGQKPNYGYTF	TGTGCCAGCAGCCAAGGACAAAAGCCTAACTATGGCTACACCTTC
TRBJ2-5	NA	TRBV7-3	NA	CASSLGGPGAQETQYF	TGTGCCAGCAGCTTAGGGGGTCCAGGGGCTCAAGAGACCCAGTACTTC
TRBJ2-5	NA	TRBV6-4	once	CASREETQYF	TGTGCCAGCAGAGAAGAGACCCAGTACTTC
TRBJ2-1	NA	TRBV18	NA	CASSRNSLSSYNEQFF	TGTGCCAGCTCGCGAAATTCCCTGAGCTCCTACAATGAGCAGTTCTTC
TRBJ2-1	NA	TRBV4-1	NA	CASSQVTVWGSYNEQFF	TGCGCCAGCAGCCAAGTCACGGTATGGGGCTCCTACAATGAGCAGTTCTTC
TRBJ2-5	TRBD2	TRBV27	NA	CASSLWTGGAQETQYF	TGTGCCAGCAGTTTATGGACGGGAGGCGCACAAGAGACCCAGTACTTC
TRBJ2-1	TRBD2	TRBV19	NA	CASSIGGTSVNEQFF	TGTGCCAGTAGTATAGGAGGGACTAGCGTGAATGAGCAGTTCTTC
TRBJ1-2	NA	TRBV6-1	NA	CASRDQPNTNYGYTF	TGTGCCAGCAGGGACCAACCGAATACTAACTATGGCTACACCTTC
TRBJ2-3	NA	TRBV7-6	NA	CASSLLGGAAGDTQYF	TGTGCCAGCAGCTTACTCGGGGGCGCGGCAGGAGATACGCAGTATTTT
TRBJ1-5	NA	TRBV27	NA	CASRTGADSNQPQHF	TGTGCCAGCAGGACGGGAGCCGATAGCAATCAGCCCCAGCATTTT
TRBJ2-7	NA	TRBV6-6	NA	CASSYATVEVDEQYF	TGTGCCAGCAGTTACGCGACAGTGGAGGTCGACGAGCAGTACTTC
TRBJ2-7	TRBD2	TRBV10-2	once	CASTTLAGGEQYF	TGCGCCAGCACTACGCTCGCGGGGGGCGAGCAGTACTTC
TRBJ2-7	TRBD2	TRBV5-6	NA	CASSFGLAGIHEQYF	TGTGCCAGCAGCTTCGGACTAGCGGGGATCCACGAGCAGTACTTC
TRBJ2-5	NA	TRBV20-1	NA	CSVRGSETQYF	TGCAGTGTAAGGGGGTCTGAGACCCAGTACTTC
TRBJ1-4	NA	TRBV19	NA	CASSPGTAGEKLFF	TGTGCCAGTTCTCCGGGGACTGCGGGGGAAAAACTGTTTTTT
TRBJ2-3	NA	TRBV2	NA	CASSGMLGGTDTQYF	TGTGCCAGCAGTGGTATGTTGGGGGGCACAGATACGCAGTATTTT
TRBJ2-3	NA	TRBV11-2	NA	CASSSMRWEDTQYF	TGTGCCAGCAGCTCGATGAGGTGGGAGGATACGCAGTATTTT
TRBJ2-7	NA	TRBV5-8	NA	CASSSYTSYEQYF	TGTGCCAGCAGCTCATATACTAGCTACGAGCAGTACTTC
TRBJ1-4	NA	TRBV11-2	NA	CASSPRGLSNEKLFF	TGTGCCAGCAGTCCCCGGGGGTTGTCTAATGAAAAACTGTTTTTT
TRBJ2-5	NA	TRBV6-6	NA	CASSRSGRGQETQYF	TGTGCCAGCAGCCGATCTGGTCGGGGTCAAGAGACCCAGTACTTC
TRBJ2-5	NA	TRBV6-1	NA	CASSESLARETQYF	TGTGCCAGCAGTGAGAGTCTAGCCCGGGAGACCCAGTACTTC
TRBJ2-7	TRBD2	TRBV5-1	NA	CASSTGTSGSVYYEQYF	TGCGCCAGCAGCACGGGGACTAGCGGGAGTGTCTACTACGAGCAGTACTTC
TRBJ1-5	TRBD1	TRBV6-1	NA	CASRWDRGPYQPQHF	TGTGCCAGCAGGTGGGACAGGGGGCCCTATCAGCCCCAGCATTTT
TRBJ2-3	NA	TRBV2	NA	CASSAPTGVTTDTQYF	TGTGCCAGCAGTGCCCCGACGGGGGTAACCACAGATACGCAGTATTTT